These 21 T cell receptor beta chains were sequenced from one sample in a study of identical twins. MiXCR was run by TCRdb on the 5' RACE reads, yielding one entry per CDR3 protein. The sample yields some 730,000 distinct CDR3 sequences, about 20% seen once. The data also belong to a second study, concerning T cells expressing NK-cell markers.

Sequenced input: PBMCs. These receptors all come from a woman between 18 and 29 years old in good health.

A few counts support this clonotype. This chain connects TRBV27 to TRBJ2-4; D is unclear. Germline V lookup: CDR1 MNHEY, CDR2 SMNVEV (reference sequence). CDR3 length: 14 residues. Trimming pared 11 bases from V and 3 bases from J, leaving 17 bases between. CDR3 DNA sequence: TGTGCCGCCTCGTCCCGGGCCTTCAAAAACATTCAGTACTTC. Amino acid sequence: CAASSRAFKNIQYF.

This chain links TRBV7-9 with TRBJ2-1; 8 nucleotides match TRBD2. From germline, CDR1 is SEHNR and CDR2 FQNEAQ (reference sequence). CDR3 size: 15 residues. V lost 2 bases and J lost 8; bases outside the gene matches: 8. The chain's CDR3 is CASSLSGGRSYEQFF. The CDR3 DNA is TGTGCCAGCAGCTTATCGGGCGGGAGGTCGTATGAGCAGTTCTTC.

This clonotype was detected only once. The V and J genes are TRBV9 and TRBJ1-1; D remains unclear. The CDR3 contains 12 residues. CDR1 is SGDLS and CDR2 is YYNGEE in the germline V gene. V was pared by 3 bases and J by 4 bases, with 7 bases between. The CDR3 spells CASSGLATEAFF. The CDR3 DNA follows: TGTGCCAGCAGCGGGCTGGCCACTGAAGCTTTCTTT.

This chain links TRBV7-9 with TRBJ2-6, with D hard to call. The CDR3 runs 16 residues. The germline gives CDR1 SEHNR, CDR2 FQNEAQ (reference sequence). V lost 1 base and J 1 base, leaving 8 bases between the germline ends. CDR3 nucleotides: TGTGCCAGCAGCTTAGGGTGGTCATCTGGGGCCAACGTCCTGACTTTC. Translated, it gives CASSLGWSSGANVLTF.

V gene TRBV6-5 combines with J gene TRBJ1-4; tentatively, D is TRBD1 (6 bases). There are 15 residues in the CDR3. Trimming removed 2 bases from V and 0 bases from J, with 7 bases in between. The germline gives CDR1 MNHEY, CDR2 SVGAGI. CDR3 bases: TGTGCCAGCAGTTACGGACAGACAACTAATGAAAAACTGTTTTTT. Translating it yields CASSYGQTTNEKLFF.

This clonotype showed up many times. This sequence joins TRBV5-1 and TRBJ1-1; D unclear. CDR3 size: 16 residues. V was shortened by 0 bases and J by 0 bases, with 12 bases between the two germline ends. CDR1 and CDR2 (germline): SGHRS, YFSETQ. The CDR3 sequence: CASSLVAGALNTEAFF. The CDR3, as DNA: TGCGCCAGCAGCTTGGTAGCAGGCGCACTGAACACTGAAGCTTTCTTT.

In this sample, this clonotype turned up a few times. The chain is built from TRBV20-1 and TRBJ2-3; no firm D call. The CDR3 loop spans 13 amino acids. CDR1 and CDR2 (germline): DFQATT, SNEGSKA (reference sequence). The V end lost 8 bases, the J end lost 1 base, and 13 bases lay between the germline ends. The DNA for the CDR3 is TGCAGTACGAAGACCCGTGGCACAGATACGCAGTATTTT. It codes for CSTKTRGTDTQYF.

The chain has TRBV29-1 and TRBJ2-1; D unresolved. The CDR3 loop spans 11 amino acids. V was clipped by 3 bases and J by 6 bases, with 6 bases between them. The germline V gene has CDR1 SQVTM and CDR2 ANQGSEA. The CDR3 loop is CSVESSNEQFF. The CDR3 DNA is TGCAGCGTTGAGAGCTCCAATGAGCAGTTCTTC.

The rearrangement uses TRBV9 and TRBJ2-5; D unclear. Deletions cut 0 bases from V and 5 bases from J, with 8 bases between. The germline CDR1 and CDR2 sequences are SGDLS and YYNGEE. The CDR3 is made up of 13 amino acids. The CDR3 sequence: CASSVAGLETQYF. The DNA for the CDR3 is TGTGCCAGCAGCGTAGCTGGGCTGGAGACCCAGTACTTC.

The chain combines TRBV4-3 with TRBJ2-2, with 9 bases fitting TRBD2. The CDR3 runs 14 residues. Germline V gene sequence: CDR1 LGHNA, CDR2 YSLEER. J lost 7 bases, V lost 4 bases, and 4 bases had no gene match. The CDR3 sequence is CASSRTSGHGELFF. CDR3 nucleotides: TGCGCCAGCAGCCGCACTAGCGGGCACGGGGAGCTGTTTTTT.

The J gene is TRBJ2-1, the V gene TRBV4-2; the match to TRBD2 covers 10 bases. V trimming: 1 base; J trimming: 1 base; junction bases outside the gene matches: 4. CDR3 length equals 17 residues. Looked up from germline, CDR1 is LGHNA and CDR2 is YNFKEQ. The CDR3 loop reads CASSQVSSGGSYNEQFF. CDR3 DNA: TGTGCCAGCAGCCAAGTGAGTAGCGGGGGGTCCTACAATGAGCAGTTCTTC.

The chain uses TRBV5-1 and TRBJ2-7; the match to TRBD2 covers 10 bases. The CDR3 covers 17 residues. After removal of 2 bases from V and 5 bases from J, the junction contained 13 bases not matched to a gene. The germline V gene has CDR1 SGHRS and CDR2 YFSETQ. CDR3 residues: CASSFLAGVLSTDEQYF. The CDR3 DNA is TGCGCCAGCAGCTTTCTAGCGGGGGTTCTGTCCACGGACGAGCAGTACTTC.

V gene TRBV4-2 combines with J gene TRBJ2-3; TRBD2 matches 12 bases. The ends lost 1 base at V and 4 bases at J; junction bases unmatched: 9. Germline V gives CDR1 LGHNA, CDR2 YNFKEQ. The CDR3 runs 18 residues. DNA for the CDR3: TGTGCCAGCAGCCAAGCGGCTAGCGGGGGGGTCAGGGCAGATACGCAGTATTTT. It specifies CASSQAASGGVRADTQYF.

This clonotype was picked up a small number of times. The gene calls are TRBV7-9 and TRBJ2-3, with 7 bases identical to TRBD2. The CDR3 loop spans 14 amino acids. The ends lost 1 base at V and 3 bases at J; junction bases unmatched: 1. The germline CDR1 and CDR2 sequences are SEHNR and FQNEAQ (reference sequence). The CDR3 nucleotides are TGTGCCAGCAGCTTAGTACTAGCGACAGATACGCAGTATTTT. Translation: CASSLVLATDTQYF.

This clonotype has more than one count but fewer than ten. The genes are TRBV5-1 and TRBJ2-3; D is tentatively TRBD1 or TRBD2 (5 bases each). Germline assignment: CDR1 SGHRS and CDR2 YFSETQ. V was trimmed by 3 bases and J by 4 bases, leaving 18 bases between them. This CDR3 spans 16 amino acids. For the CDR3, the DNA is TGCGCCAGCAGCTCTTCAGGGACGAGAGGCGCAGATACGCAGTATTTT. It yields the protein CASSSSGTRGADTQYF.

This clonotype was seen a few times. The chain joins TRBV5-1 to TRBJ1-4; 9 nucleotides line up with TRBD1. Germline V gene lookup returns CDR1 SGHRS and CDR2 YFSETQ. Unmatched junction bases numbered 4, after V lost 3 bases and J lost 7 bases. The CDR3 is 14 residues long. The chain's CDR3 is CASSSQGAGEKLFF. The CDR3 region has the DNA TGCGCCAGCAGCTCACAGGGGGCTGGTGAAAAACTGTTTTTT. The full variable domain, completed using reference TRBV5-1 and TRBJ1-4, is KAGVTQTPRYLIKTRGQQVTLSCSPISGHRSVSWYQQTPGQGLQFLFEYFSETQRNKGNFPGRFSGRQFSNSRSEMNVSTLELGDSALYLCASSSQGAGEKLFFGSGTQLSVL.

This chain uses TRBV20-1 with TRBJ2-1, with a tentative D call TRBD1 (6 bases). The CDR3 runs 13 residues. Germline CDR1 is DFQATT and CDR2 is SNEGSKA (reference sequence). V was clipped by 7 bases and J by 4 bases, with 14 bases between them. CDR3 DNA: TGCAGTGGCCTGGTAACAGGGTACAATGAGCAGTTCTTC. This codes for CSGLVTGYNEQFF.

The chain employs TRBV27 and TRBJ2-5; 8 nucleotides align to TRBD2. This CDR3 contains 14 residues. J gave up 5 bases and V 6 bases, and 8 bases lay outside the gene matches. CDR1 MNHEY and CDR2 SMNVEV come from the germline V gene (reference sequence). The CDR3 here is CASSPRTSWETQYF. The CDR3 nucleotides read TGTGCCAGCAGCCCCAGGACTAGCTGGGAGACCCAGTACTTC.

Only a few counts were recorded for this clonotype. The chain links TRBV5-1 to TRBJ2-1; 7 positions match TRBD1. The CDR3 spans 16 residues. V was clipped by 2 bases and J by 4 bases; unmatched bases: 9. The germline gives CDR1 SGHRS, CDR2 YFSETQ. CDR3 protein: CASSLSPGTDYNEQFF. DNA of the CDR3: TGCGCCAGCAGCTTAAGTCCCGGGACAGATTACAATGAGCAGTTCTTC.

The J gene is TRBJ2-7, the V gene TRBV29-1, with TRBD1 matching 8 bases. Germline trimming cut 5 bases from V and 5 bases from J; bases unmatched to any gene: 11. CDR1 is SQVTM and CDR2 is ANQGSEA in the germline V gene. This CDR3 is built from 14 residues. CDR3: CSVFSGQGGDEQYF. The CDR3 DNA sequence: TGCAGCGTTTTCAGCGGACAGGGAGGAGACGAGCAGTACTTC.

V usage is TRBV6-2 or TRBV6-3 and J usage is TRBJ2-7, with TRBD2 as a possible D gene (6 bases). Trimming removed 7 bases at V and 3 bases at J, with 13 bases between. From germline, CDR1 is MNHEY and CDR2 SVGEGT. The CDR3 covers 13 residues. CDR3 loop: CASTRRGIYEQYF. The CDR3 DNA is TGTGCCAGCACCCGCCGGGGGATCTACGAGCAGTACTTC.